The 15 T cell receptor beta chains presented below share a single source sample, sequenced in a study of blood T cells in healthy people across ages. A second PCR, run for about 7 to 11 cycles, used a sample-barcoded 5' primer plus a J-beta primer mix. Each CDR3 protein gets one entry after TCRdb re-called the 5' RACE reads with MiXCR. The sample consists of about 1.5 million distinct CDR3 sequences, less than 45% of them appearing once. Sequencing was done on a sample of blood. The receptors were sampled from a woman between 18 and 29 years old in good health.

V usage is TRBV20-1 and J usage is TRBJ2-1, with TRBD2 matching over 7 bases. The germline V gene encodes CDR1 DFQATT and CDR2 SNEGSKA (reference sequence). Trimming cost V 5 bases and J 5 bases; bases outside gene matches: 12. The CDR3 is 15 amino acids. CDR3 DNA sequence: TGCAGTGCTCCTCCCCCTAGCGGAGCAGACAATGAGCAGTTCTTC. Amino acid sequence: CSAPPPSGADNEQFF.

This clonotype has just a few counts. The chain uses TRBV6-6 and TRBJ1-2; a possible D gene is TRBD1 (5 bases). The V and J ends lost 4 bases and 8 bases respectively, with 17 bases between them. Per the germline V gene, CDR1 is MNHNY and CDR2 is SVGAGI (reference sequence). The CDR3 spans 14 residues. CDR3 DNA: TGTGCCAGCAGTTTACTGATAACAGGATCCGGCTACACCTTC. It encodes CASSLLITGSGYTF.

J is TRBJ1-2 and V is TRBV4-3, with D unclear. In germline, CDR1 is LGHNA, CDR2 YSLEER. Trimming took 1 base from V and 4 from J, leaving 10 bases between them. The CDR3 spans 14 residues. The CDR3 here is CASSQARQPYGYTF. The CDR3 nucleotides read TGCGCCAGCAGCCAAGCTCGCCAGCCCTATGGCTACACCTTC.

The chain has TRBV2 and TRBJ2-5; TRBD1 is a possible D gene (5 bases). The CDR3 length is 13 residues. V lost 2 bases to trimming and J lost 9 bases, with 13 bases between them. Germline values: CDR1 SNHLY, CDR2 FYNNEI. CDR3 amino acids: CASSEQGEAAQYF. The DNA of the CDR3 is TGTGCCAGCAGTGAACAGGGTGAGGCGGCCCAGTACTTC.

This clonotype appeared a few times. The chain combines TRBV20-1 with TRBJ2-7; D possibly corresponds to TRBD1 (6 bases). Trimming stripped 0 bases from V and 0 bases from J, with 15 bases between. The CDR3 consists of 16 residues. Per germline, CDR1 DFQATT and CDR2 SNEGSKA (reference sequence). CDR3 sequence reads: CSARDPRGHRSYEQYF. Written as DNA, the CDR3 is TGCAGTGCTAGAGACCCTAGGGGACATCGCTCCTACGAGCAGTACTTC.

This chain joins TRBV28 and TRBJ1-5; D gene ambiguous. The CDR3 totals 13 residues. Trimming stripped 8 bases from V and 4 bases from J, with 12 bases between. CDR1 is MDHEN and CDR2 is SYDVKM in the germline V gene. The CDR3 is CASGRTENQPQHF. The CDR3 region has the DNA TGTGCCAGCGGGCGGACGGAAAATCAGCCCCAGCATTTT.

The rearrangement links TRBV5-1 to TRBJ1-2; D unclear. V lost 0 bases and J lost 11, with 20 bases in between. Germline CDR1 SGHRS, CDR2 YFSETQ. CDR3 length: 15 amino acids. For the CDR3, the DNA is TGCGCCAGCAGCTTGGAGGCAGACCCGACCTGTAGGTACACCTTC. Translation gives CASSLEADPTCRYTF.

The table lists this clonotype with many counts. The DNA for the CDR3 is TGCGCCAGCAGCCCGGGACTAGCGGGGGGTCTAGCCAAAAACATTCAGTACTTC. Its translation: CASSPGLAGGLAKNIQYF. V and J are TRBV4-1 and TRBJ2-4; 15 nucleotides match TRBD2. CDR3 length: 18 residues. Germline lookup yields CDR1 MGHRA and CDR2 YSYEKL. The V gene end was trimmed by 4 bases and the J gene end by 0 bases; junction bases not matched to a gene: 4.

This clonotype appeared a few times. The J gene is TRBJ2-7, the V gene TRBV11-2, with 7 nucleotides matching TRBD1. The J segment lost 2 bases and the V segment lost 4 bases, leaving 8 bases of the junction unmatched. Looked up from germline, CDR1 is SGHAT and CDR2 is FQNNGV. The CDR3 runs 15 residues. CDR3 coding DNA: TGTGCCAGCAGCTGGGACGGGACAGAAGCCTACGAGCAGTACTTC. Translation gives CASSWDGTEAYEQYF.

This clonotype appeared a few times. The J gene is TRBJ2-7, the V gene TRBV7-9; 12 nucleotides agree with TRBD1. V was clipped by 6 bases and J by 6 bases; unmatched bases: 9. The CDR3 contains 15 residues. Germline CDR1 SEHNR, CDR2 FQNEAQ (reference sequence). The CDR3 region is CASSHLGQGAIEQYF. In DNA form, the CDR3 reads TGTGCCAGCAGTCATTTGGGACAGGGGGCCATCGAGCAGTACTTC.

The rearrangement uses TRBV20-1 and TRBJ2-5, with D perhaps TRBD1 or TRBD2 (5 bases each). This CDR3 region has 12 residues. Germline V CDR1 and CDR2: DFQATT, SNEGSKA (reference sequence). Trimming removed 0 bases at V and 11 bases at J, with 13 bases between. CDR3 protein: CSAREWGNEQYF. The DNA for the CDR3 is TGCAGTGCTAGAGAATGGGGGAATGAGCAGTACTTC.

This chain joins TRBV2 and TRBJ1-2; perhaps TRBD1 as D (6 bases). CDR3 size: 15 residues. The germline V and J ends were trimmed by 0 bases and 3 bases, with 11 bases remaining between them. Germline V lookup: CDR1 SNHLY, CDR2 FYNNEI. CDR3 sequence reads: CASSEARGTYYGYTF. The CDR3 DNA follows: TGTGCCAGCAGTGAAGCGAGGGGGACTTACTATGGCTACACCTTC.

The chain's CDR3 is CATRGGEAFF. The CDR3 DNA is TGTGCCACGCGCGGGGGTGAAGCTTTCTTT. V usage is TRBV15 and J usage is TRBJ1-1; tentatively, D is TRBD1 (5 bases). Germline V CDR1 and CDR2: LNHNV, YYDKDF (reference sequence). V gave up 9 bases and J gave up 7 bases, with 9 bases separating them. The CDR3 runs 10 residues.

The chain carries TRBV5-1 and TRBJ2-1; the D call may be TRBD1 or TRBD2 (5 bases each). The CDR3 extends over 16 amino acids. Germline V gene lookup returns CDR1 SGHRS and CDR2 YFSETQ. Trimming left V 4 bases short and J 0 bases short, with 14 bases between. CDR3 residues: CASSLGAGDSYNEQFF. For the CDR3, the DNA is TGCGCCAGCAGCCTTGGGGCGGGTGACTCCTACAATGAGCAGTTCTTC.

This chain connects TRBV14 to TRBJ2-3; D remains unclear. The germline gives CDR1 SGHDN, CDR2 FVKESK. The CDR3 contains 16 residues. V gave up 1 base and J gave up 1 base, with 12 bases separating them. CDR3 loop: CASSQVDGSRTDTQYF. CDR3 nucleotides: TGTGCCAGCAGCCAAGTTGACGGGTCACGCACAGATACGCAGTATTTT.